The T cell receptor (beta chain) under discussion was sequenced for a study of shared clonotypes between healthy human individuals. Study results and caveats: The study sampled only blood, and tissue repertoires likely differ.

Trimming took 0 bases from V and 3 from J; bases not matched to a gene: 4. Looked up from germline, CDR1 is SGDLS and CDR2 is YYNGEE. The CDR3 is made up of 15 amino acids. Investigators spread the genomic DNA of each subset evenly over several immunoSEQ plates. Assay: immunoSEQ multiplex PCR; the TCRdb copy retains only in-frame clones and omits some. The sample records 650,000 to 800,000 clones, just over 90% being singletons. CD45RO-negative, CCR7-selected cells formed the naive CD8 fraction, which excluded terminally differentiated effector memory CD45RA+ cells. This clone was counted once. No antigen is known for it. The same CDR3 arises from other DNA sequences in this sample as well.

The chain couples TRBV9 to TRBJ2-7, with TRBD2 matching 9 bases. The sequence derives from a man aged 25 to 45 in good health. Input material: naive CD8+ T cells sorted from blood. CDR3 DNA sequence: TGTGCCAGCAGCGTAGGTAGTAGCGGGAGCTACGAGCAGTACTTC. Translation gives CASSVGSSGSYEQYF.